This is a list of T cell receptor beta chains from one sample in a study of human CD8 memory T cell subsets. For each CDR3 protein, TCRdb gives one entry from its re-call of the 5' RACE reads, without DNA. Its listing shows approximately 4,300 distinct CDR3 sequences. Sequences were obtained from CD8+ T cells from PBMCs. The receptors originated from a human donor in good health. Both conserved end residues are part of each CDR3. The order of the fields is clone size, V gene, J gene, CDR3 protein. Rows may omit the clone size; those that give it use once, few, many or a size class.

>-|TRBV20-1|TRBJ2-1
CSALERGAFYNEQFF
>-|TRBV6-5|TRBJ2-1
CASRERGGLGNEQFF
>-|TRBV2|TRBJ2-7
CASSEGAGPTYEQYF
>medium-sized|TRBV7-6|TRBJ2-3
CASSPLASGEVTDTQYF
>medium-sized|TRBV6-2/TRBV6-3|TRBJ2-1
CASSRTSEFNEQFF
>medium-sized|TRBV4-2|TRBJ2-2
CASSQEAGGPGELFF
>-|TRBV6-4|TRBJ2-1
CASSESGGANEQFF
>large|TRBV20-1|TRBJ2-2
CSARDGDVSGELFF
>-|TRBV6-4|TRBJ2-5
CASSEHGEGTQYF
>-|TRBV27|TRBJ2-7
CASFLPRQGAWVAYEQYF
>-|TRBV6-2/TRBV6-3|TRBJ1-2
CASRTGQYVANYGYTF
>-|TRBV20-1|TRBJ2-1
CSARRPAEGGLDEQFF
>-|TRBV12-3/TRBV12-4|TRBJ1-5
CASSRMTDINNQPQHF
>-|TRBV6-4|TRBJ2-1
CASSEALAGGDEQFF
>-|TRBV3-1|TRBJ2-3
CASSQDLVSEWAGGTTSTDTQYF
>large|TRBV6-4|TRBJ2-1
CASSDKGLAGANEQFF
>-|TRBV20-1|TRBJ2-1
CSAARTGQDLNEQFF
>medium-sized|TRBV5-1|TRBJ2-7
CASSLLSDEQYF
>-|TRBV6-2/TRBV6-3|TRBJ1-1
CASSYSISGEAFF
>medium-sized|TRBV7-8|TRBJ2-1
CASSLNLAYNEQFF
>-|TRBV20-1|TRBJ1-1
CSARDPGQGNTEAFF
>-|TRBV4-2|TRBJ2-1
CASSQDSREPYNEQFF
>medium-sized|TRBV10-3|TRBJ1-2
CAISEVAEDNYGYTF
>-|TRBV7-9|TRBJ1-5
CASSLGSQDQPQHF
>-|TRBV7-6|TRBJ1-6
CASSFGTGGSSPLHF
>-|TRBV19|TRBJ2-7
CATTIGTGPYEQYF
>-|TRBV4-3|TRBJ2-1
CASSQDPSGGYNEQFF
>medium-sized|TRBV12-3/TRBV12-4|TRBJ2-1
CARDFTKSNEQFF
>-|TRBV3-1|TRBJ1-2
CASSQARPGGGYTF
>medium-sized|TRBV20-1|TRBJ2-7
CSARPGQGFYEQYF
>medium-sized|TRBV20-1|TRBJ2-1
CSARDLAESYNEQFF
>medium-sized|TRBV29-1|TRBJ1-1
CSVDLDRGLMGGTEAFF
>-|TRBV6-2/TRBV6-3|TRBJ2-1
CASSATGQPYNEQFF
>medium-sized|TRBV20-1|TRBJ2-3
CSAMKTSVGPDTQYF
>-|TRBV6-4|TRBJ2-1
CASSWTSGGSGNEQFF
>-|TRBV12-3/TRBV12-4|TRBJ2-7
CASSSSHYEQYF
>hyperexpanded|TRBV20-1|TRBJ2-3
CSARSGERESDTQYF
>-|TRBV20-1|TRBJ1-1
CSASLEAMNTEAFF
>-|TRBV6-2/TRBV6-3|TRBJ2-3
CASSSGQGSTDTQYF
>-|TRBV9|TRBJ2-3
CASSPTRTGGGTDTQYF
>-|TRBV19|TRBJ1-1
CASSIFPGTAPEAFF
>-|TRBV6-4|TRBJ2-2
CASSGQGGTGELFF
>-|TRBV18|TRBJ2-7
CASRGQSSYEQYF
>-|TRBV5-1|TRBJ2-5
CASSAGTGEETQYF
>-|TRBV6-2/TRBV6-3|TRBJ2-1
CASSHPGTSGGESNEQFF
>-|TRBV15|TRBJ2-2
CATSRGESVSGELFF